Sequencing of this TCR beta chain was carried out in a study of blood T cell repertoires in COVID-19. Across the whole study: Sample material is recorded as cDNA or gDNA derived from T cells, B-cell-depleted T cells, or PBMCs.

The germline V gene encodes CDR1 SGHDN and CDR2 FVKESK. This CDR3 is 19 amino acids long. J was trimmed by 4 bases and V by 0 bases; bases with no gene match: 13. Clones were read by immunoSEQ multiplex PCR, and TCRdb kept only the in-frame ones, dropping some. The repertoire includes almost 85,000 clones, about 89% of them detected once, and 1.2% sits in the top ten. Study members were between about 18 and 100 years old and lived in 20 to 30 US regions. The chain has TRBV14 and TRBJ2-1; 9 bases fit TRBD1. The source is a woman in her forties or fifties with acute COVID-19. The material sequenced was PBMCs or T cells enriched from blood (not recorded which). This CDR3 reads CASSQDEKSTGGRYNEQFF. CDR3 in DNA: TGTGCCAGCAGCCAAGATGAAAAATCGACAGGGGGTCGGTACAATGAGCAGTTCTTC.